This TCR beta chain was observed in a study of a mutant IDH1 vaccine in newly diagnosed glioma. CDR1 is MDHEN and CDR2 is SYDVKM in the germline V gene. There are 14 residues in the CDR3. V shed 6 bases and J shed 2 bases, with 14 bases lying between them. The time point here: week 23, last vaccination. Doses consisted of 300 ug of mutant IDH1 20-mer peptide each, paired with topical imiquimod. Assay: immunoSEQ multiplex PCR; the TCRdb copy retains only in-frame clones and omits some. The table has roughly 76,000 clones, approximately 85% seen once. A note on this clone: What it binds is not known.

This TCR came from a man under 40 with glioma. Some clones in this sample may be carry-over from other donors' samples. The rearrangement links TRBV28 to TRBJ2-7; the D gene is possibly TRBD2 (6 bases). The sample was PBMCs, taken from a glioma patient whose treatment included an IDH1 peptide vaccine. CDR3 in amino acids: CASSRGGMAYEQYF. As DNA, the CDR3 is TGTGCCAGCAGCCGTGGGGGGATGGCCTACGAGCAGTACTTC.